The 11 T cell receptor beta chains in this list originate from one sample, sequenced in a study of post-analysis software for immune sequencing data. Overall study results and limits: TRBV5-6, TRBV5-1 and TRBV20-1 were among four or five TRBV segments more frequent in patients than controls.

These receptors' targets are unknown. Unique molecular identifiers featured in each of the TCR beta cDNA libraries. Each CDR3 protein gets one entry after TCRdb re-called the PCR reads with MiXCR. The table has more than 500,000 distinct CDR3 sequences, 30% to 40% seen once. The sample comprised blood. Every receptor here comes from a girl under 18 with multiple sclerosis.

V gene TRBV4-1 combines with J gene TRBJ2-5; D assignment may be TRBD1 or TRBD2 (5 bases each). The CDR3 loop spans 16 amino acids. Germline CDR1 reads MGHRA; CDR2 reads YSYEKL. V was shortened by 1 base and J by 3 bases, with 15 bases between the two germline ends. CDR3 residues: CASSQAAGAEEETQYF. CDR3 bases: TGCGCCAGCAGCCAAGCCGCCGGGGCGGAGGAAGAGACCCAGTACTTC.

This clonotype has more than one count but fewer than ten. The chain has TRBV29-1 and TRBJ1-2; D gene ambiguous. Trimming took 3 bases from V and 5 from J, leaving 13 bases between them. This CDR3 spans 13 amino acids. Germline CDR1 reads SQVTM; CDR2 reads ANQGSEA. CDR3 sequence reads: CSVDHDSPYGYTF. The CDR3 bases are TGCAGCGTTGACCATGATTCCCCGTATGGCTACACCTTC.

The rearrangement joins TRBV20-1 to TRBJ2-3; 7 nucleotides align to TRBD2. After removal of 3 bases from V and 8 bases from J, the junction contained 8 bases not matched to a gene. This CDR3 spans 13 amino acids. Germline V gene sequence: CDR1 DFQATT, CDR2 SNEGSKA (reference sequence). CDR3 protein: CSASERGIRTQYF. The DNA of the CDR3 is TGCAGTGCTAGTGAGCGGGGAATCCGTACGCAGTATTTT.

Turning to this clonotype: One end of the junction varies from germline; a read error may be responsible. This sequence joins TRBV5-1 and TRBJ2-1; a possible D gene is TRBD1 (6 bases). The CDR3 runs to 13 residues. CDR1 is SGHRS and CDR2 is YFSETQ in the germline V gene. CDR3 region: CARSPTGTTEQFF. The CDR3 DNA reads as TGCGCCCGCAGCCCCACCGGGACAACTGAGCAGTTCTTC.

J is TRBJ1-2 and V is TRBV7-2; 7 nucleotides agree with TRBD1. The CDR3 has 16 amino acids. Looked up from germline, CDR1 is SGHTA and CDR2 is FQGNSA. The junction had 9 bases not matched to a gene; V was cut back by 5 bases and J by 0 bases. The CDR3 is CASSRQGLPSNYGYTF. The CDR3 DNA reads as TGTGCCAGCAGCCGACAGGGCCTCCCGTCTAACTATGGCTACACCTTC.

Of note for this clonotype: The junction does not match germline at one end; this may be a read error. The rearrangement uses TRBV5-1 and TRBJ2-5; D not resolved. Per germline, CDR1 SGHRS and CDR2 YFSETQ. The CDR3 loop spans 15 amino acids. CDR3: CASRLDVGSQETQYF. The CDR3 DNA follows: TGCGCCAGCAGATTGGATGTTGGGTCGCAAGAGACCCAGTACTTC.

This chain uses TRBV6-5 with TRBJ1-1; 10 bases match TRBD1. After removal of 5 bases from V and 3 bases from J, the junction contained 3 bases not matched to a gene. CDR1 is MNHEY, CDR2 SVGAGI, per germline. The CDR3 has 14 amino acids. The CDR3 DNA is TGTGCCAGCAGTCGGACAGGGGGGGACACTGAAGCTTTCTTT. Its translation is CASSRTGGDTEAFF.

This rearrangement joins TRBV2 to TRBJ2-1; TRBD2 agrees at 10 bases. The J segment lost 9 bases and the V segment lost 4 bases, leaving 6 bases of the junction unmatched. Germline loops: CDR1 SNHLY, CDR2 FYNNEI. This CDR3 spans 14 amino acids. CDR3 DNA sequence: TGTGCCAGCAGTGTCCTAGCGGGGGAGGTTGAGCAGTTCTTC. Amino acid sequence: CASSVLAGEVEQFF.

The rearrangement links TRBV11-2 to TRBJ1-6; 7 nucleotides line up with TRBD1. Germline V gives CDR1 SGHAT, CDR2 FQNNGV. The CDR3 covers 13 residues. Trimming at V came to 3 bases and at J to 10 bases, leaving 3 bases not matched to a gene. This CDR3 is CASSLVQGSPLHF. The CDR3 nucleotides read TGTGCCAGCAGCTTGGTACAGGGGTCACCCCTCCACTTT.

The J gene is TRBJ1-6, the V gene TRBV7-9, with D possibly being TRBD1 (5 bases). CDR3 length: 16 residues. V lost 2 bases, J lost 8 bases, and 16 bases lay in between. Germline V CDR1 and CDR2: SEHNR, FQNEAQ (reference sequence). The CDR3 DNA sequence: TGTGCCAGCAGCTTATGGGGGAACGCTGCAGATTCACCCCTCCACTTT. This translates into CASSLWGNAADSPLHF.

This clonotype has at least ten counts. This chain connects TRBV7-9 to TRBJ2-1; D uncertain. Germline assignment: CDR1 SEHNR and CDR2 FQNEAQ (reference sequence). Between the trimmed V and J ends, which lost 3 bases and 5 bases, there was a span of 20 bases. The CDR3 runs to 17 residues. The DNA of the CDR3 is TGTGCCAGCAGCTTTGGTGGTCCGGGTTCTCCAAACAATGAGCAGTTCTTC. This sequence encodes CASSFGGPGSPNNEQFF.